The T cell receptor (beta chain) described here comes from a study of blood T cell repertoires in COVID-19. Overall study: Sources were T cells, B-cell-depleted T cells, or PBMCs; the material itself was cDNA or gDNA.

The repertoire was sequenced with immunoSEQ multiplex PCR; TCRdb's copy has only in-frame clones and lacks some. The sample consists of hundreds of thousands of clones, about 88% of them appearing once. Patients of the Seattle cohort, enrolled during active infection, were followed longitudinally. This clonotype was obtained from a woman in her 70s with COVID-19, enrolled during active disease. Sequenced: peripheral blood.

The CDR3 loop reads CASTRTGVTKNIQYF. The DNA for the CDR3 is TGTGCCAGTACCCGAACGGGGGTGACCAAAAACATTCAGTACTTC. J is TRBJ2-4 and V is TRBV19; perhaps TRBD2 as D (6 bases). Germline CDR1 and CDR2: LNHDA and SQIVND (reference sequence). V was trimmed by 7 bases and J by 2 bases, leaving 15 bases between them. This CDR3 comprises 15 residues.